Below, 16 T cell receptor beta chains from the same sample are listed, as sequenced in a study of blood T cell repertoires in COVID-19. Only in-frame clones appear in the TCRdb table, and some are missing; sequencing was by immunoSEQ multiplex PCR. The sample contains approximately 460,000 clones, about 91% of which appear only once. The source material was peripheral blood. The receptors derive from a man between 18 and 29 years old with COVID-19, enrolled during active disease.

The chain recombines TRBV7-6 with TRBJ2-3, with 8 bases lining up with TRBD2. Germline values: CDR1 SGHVS, CDR2 FNYEAQ. The CDR3 extends over 15 amino acids. The ends lost 4 bases at V and 1 base at J; junction bases unmatched: 4. The CDR3 nucleotides read TGTGCCAGCAGCTCCGTAGCGGGACGCACAGATACGCAGTATTTT. This gives the protein CASSSVAGRTDTQYF.

The chain recombines TRBV2 with TRBJ2-6; D might be TRBD1 (6 bases). This CDR3 has 16 amino acids. Per germline, CDR1 SNHLY and CDR2 FYNNEI. Trimming stripped 10 bases from V and 1 base from J, with 17 bases between. The CDR3 DNA reads TGTGCCACCACAAGGGGTACAGGGTCTGGGGCCAACGTCCTGACTTTC. It encodes CATTRGTGSGANVLTF. Full variable domain (rest looked up from reference TRBV2 and TRBJ2-6): EPEVTQTPSHQVTQMGQEVILRCVPISNHLYFYWYRQILGQKVEFLVSFYNNEISEKSEIFDDQFSVERPDGSNFTLKIRSTKLEDSAMYFCATTRGTGSGANVLTFGAGSRLTVL.

This rearrangement joins TRBV5-6 to TRBJ2-7, with TRBD1 as a possible D gene (5 bases). Germline CDR1 and CDR2: SGHDT and YYEEEE. The CDR3 covers 14 residues. Trimming took off 2 bases at V and 5 bases at J, with 14 bases between the two ends. CDR3 in amino acids: CASSLGRGGDEQYF. CDR3 in DNA: TGTGCCAGCAGCTTAGGTAGGGGTGGGGACGAGCAGTACTTC. The full variable domain, with the rest looked up from reference TRBV5-6 and TRBJ2-7, is DAGVTQSPTHLIKTRGQQVTLRCSPKSGHDTVSWYQQALGQGPQFIFQYYEEEERQRGNFPDRFSGHQFPNYSSELNVNALLLGDSALYLCASSLGRGGDEQYFGPGTRLTVT.

The rearrangement uses TRBV6-2 or TRBV6-3 and TRBJ2-1; TRBD2 matches at 8 bases. This CDR3 has 15 residues. The germline V gene has CDR1 MNHEY and CDR2 SVGEGT. The junction had 4 bases not matched to a gene; V was cut back by 2 bases and J by 4 bases. The CDR3 DNA sequence: TGTGCCAGCAGTTACGGACTAGCTCCATACAATGAGCAGTTCTTC. Amino acid sequence: CASSYGLAPYNEQFF.

The V gene is TRBV9, the J gene TRBJ2-2; D call uncertain. The germline gives CDR1 SGDLS, CDR2 YYNGEE. The CDR3 length is 12 residues. V lost 3 bases and J lost 3, with 3 bases in between. The CDR3 region has the DNA TGTGCCAGCAGCGCGTACACCGGGGAGCTGTTTTTT. Its translation: CASSAYTGELFF.

V usage is TRBV6-2 or TRBV6-3 and J usage is TRBJ2-7, with TRBD2 matching over 16 bases. CDR1 and CDR2 from the germline V gene are MNHEY and SVGEGT. V shed 6 bases and J 3 bases; nucleotides not matched to a gene: 14. The CDR3 length is 19 residues. The CDR3 DNA is TGTGCCAGCAGCTCCCCCGGGACTAGCGGGAGGGCCCTAAGCTACGAGCAGTACTTC. Translated: CASSSPGTSGRALSYEQYF.

The gene calls are TRBV24-1 and TRBJ2-1, with TRBD2 identical over 9 bases. In germline, CDR1 is KGHDR, CDR2 SFDVKD. CDR3 length: 16 amino acids. The V gene end was trimmed by 1 base and the J gene end by 6 bases; junction bases not matched to a gene: 6. For the CDR3, the DNA is TGTGCCACCAGTGATTTAGGTAGCGGGAGTGGCAATGAGCAGTTCTTC. This encodes CATSDLGSGSGNEQFF.

J is TRBJ2-7 and V is TRBV28, with 9 bases matching TRBD1. This CDR3 is 14 amino acids long. CDR1 and CDR2 from the germline V gene are MDHEN and SYDVKM. V lost 3 bases, J lost 4 bases, and 4 bases stayed unmatched. The DNA of the CDR3 is TGTGCCAGCAGTTTCTACAGGGGGCAGTACGAGCAGTACTTC. Translated, it gives CASSFYRGQYEQYF.

The J gene is TRBJ1-2, the V gene TRBV5-4; TRBD1 is a possible D gene (5 bases). The CDR3 loop spans 16 amino acids. The V end was cut by 0 bases, the J end by 2 bases, with 14 bases between. From germline, CDR1 is SGHNT and CDR2 YYREEE (reference sequence). CDR3 in DNA: TGTGCCAGCAGCTTGGTGGGGACTCAGGGAAACTATGGCTACACCTTC. It specifies CASSLVGTQGNYGYTF.

This clone showed up just once. CDR3 protein: CASSQREEDTQYF. For the CDR3, the DNA is TGTGCCAGCAGTCAACGCGAGGAAGATACGCAGTATTTT. The chain joins TRBV3-1 (or the pseudogene TRBV3-2) to TRBJ2-3; D is unresolved. The CDR3 runs 13 residues. V dropped 6 bases and J dropped 5 bases, with 12 bases sitting between them. Germline V gene sequence: CDR1 LGHDT, CDR2 YNNKEL (reference sequence).

The chain recombines TRBV29-1 with TRBJ1-2; 9 bases are shared with TRBD1. The V gene's germline CDR1 is SQVTM and CDR2 ANQGSEA. The V and J ends lost 6 bases and 7 bases, in that order; junction bases with no gene match: 15. The CDR3 loop spans 15 amino acids. The CDR3 nucleotides are TGCAGCGTGGTGCCGAGGGACAGGGAGGTCGGTGGCTACACCTTC. Protein product: CSVVPRDREVGGYTF.

This clone was picked up one time. The rearrangement joins TRBV5-1 to TRBJ2-6; tentatively, D is TRBD1 (6 bases). The CDR3 has 16 residues. The germline gives CDR1 SGHRS, CDR2 YFSETQ. Trimming removed 4 bases at V and 0 bases at J, with 11 bases between. CDR3 sequence reads: CASSLGQNSGANVLTF. CDR3 coding DNA: TGCGCCAGCAGCCTCGGACAGAACTCTGGGGCCAACGTCCTGACTTTC.

J is TRBJ2-5 and V is TRBV21-1; the listed D gene, TRBD2, was not tested against the DNA. TRBV21-1 is given as a pseudogene. This CDR3 is built from 15 residues. The CDR3 sequence is CASSKIAGGRETQYF. For the CDR3, the DNA is TGTGCCAGCAGCAAAATTGCGGGGGGGCGGGAGACCCAGTACTTC.

This clone showed up just once. The chain joins TRBV14 to TRBJ1-1; D unclear. Germline V gene sequence: CDR1 SGHDN, CDR2 FVKESK. CDR3 length equals 17 residues. Trimming left V 1 base short and J 0 bases short, with 15 bases between. CDR3 sequence (DNA): TGTGCCAGCAGCCAAGTGCAGTCGCTGTCCTTGAACACTGAAGCTTTCTTT. It is translated as CASSQVQSLSLNTEAFF.

The J gene is TRBJ2-7, the V gene TRBV6-5; 9 nucleotides match TRBD2. The germline CDR1 and CDR2 sequences are MNHEY and SVGAGI. The CDR3 runs 15 residues. V lost 0 bases to trimming and J lost 5 bases; unmatched junction nucleotides: 5. The CDR3 is CASSYSTSGYNEQYF. Here the CDR3 DNA reads TGTGCCAGCAGTTACTCAACTAGCGGGTATAACGAGCAGTACTTC.

The rearrangement links TRBV3-1 (or the pseudogene TRBV3-2) to TRBJ2-7; D unresolved. The CDR3 length is 15 residues. Germline V gene lookup returns CDR1 LGHDT and CDR2 YNNKEL (reference sequence). V dropped 4 bases and J dropped 2 bases, with 15 bases sitting between them. The CDR3 bases are TGTGCCAGCAGCCCTGCTATACCCCGAACCTACGAGCAGTACTTC. It encodes CASSPAIPRTYEQYF.